The text below deals with one TCR beta chain. The V gene end was trimmed by 1 base and the J gene end by 4 bases; junction bases not matched to a gene: 2. The V gene's germline CDR1 is SGHTA and CDR2 FQGNSA. There are 14 residues in the CDR3. After thawing and overnight rest, PBMC were stained with GMM-loaded CD1B tetramer, viability dye and anti-CD3 for sorting. C32 glucose monomycolate from Rhodococcus equi was loaded onto the CD1B tetramers. The data were taken from a study of T cells in tuberculosis. The repertoire was sequenced with immunoSEQ multiplex PCR; TCRdb's copy has only in-frame clones and lacks some. The data contain approximately 88,000 clones, approximately 90% of them singletons.

What was sequenced was CD1b-GMM tetramer-negative cells sorted from PBMCs. The clonotype was recovered from an adult woman with latent tuberculosis. This chain links TRBV7-2 with TRBJ1-2; 8 bases fit TRBD1. The CDR3 loop reads CASSLGQGFYGYTF. As DNA, the CDR3 is TGTGCCAGCAGCTTAGGACAGGGGTTCTATGGCTACACCTTC.